The rows below give T cell receptor beta chains drawn from one sample of a study of blood T cells in healthy people across ages. TCRdb re-called the 5' RACE reads through MiXCR, storing one row per CDR3 protein. The sample records about 1.8 million distinct CDR3 sequences, about 49% being singletons. Source material: blood. These receptors all come from a woman between 35 and 50 years old in good health. The CDR3 runs from the conserved cysteine through the conserved F or W. The order of the fields is J gene, V gene, clone size, D gene, CDR3 protein, CDR3 DNA. A D gene is named only where the DNA matches it firmly. Only part of the rows carry a size: once, few, many, or a class if the clone is expanded.

TRBJ2-7,TRBV7-2,few,NA,CASTKQGSYNEQYF,TGTGCCAGCACCAAACAGGGCTCCTACAATGAGCAGTACTTC
TRBJ2-7,TRBV4-3,few,NA,CASSQDERRDQYF,TGCGCCAGCAGCCAAGATGAGCGACGGGATCAGTACTTC
TRBJ2-4,TRBV5-1,NA,TRBD1,CASSLWLDGTGCKQYF,TGCGCCAGCAGCTTGTGGCTTGACGGGACAGGGTGCAAGCAGTACTTC
TRBJ2-1,TRBV9,NA,TRBD2,CASSVQTWTSGGVSSYNEQFF,TGTGCCAGCAGCGTGCAAACTTGGACTAGCGGGGGGGTTAGCTCCTACAATGAGCAGTTCTTC
TRBJ2-7,TRBV20-1,NA,NA,CSARPPGQLESYEQYF,TGCAGTGCTAGGCCACCAGGACAGCTGGAGTCCTACGAGCAGTACTTC
TRBJ1-2,TRBV28,NA,TRBD1,CASSFIGTPRGQGYTF,TGTGCCAGCAGCTTCATCGGGACACCAAGGGGACAGGGCTACACCTTC
TRBJ2-1,TRBV11-1,few,NA,CASSLPVRDEQFF,TGTGCCAGCAGCCTCCCGGTGCGCGATGAGCAGTTCTTC
TRBJ1-1,TRBV12-3/TRBV12-4,NA,TRBD1,CASSLRQGARVEAFF,TGTGCCAGCAGTTTGAGGCAGGGGGCGCGGGTTGAAGCTTTCTTT
TRBJ1-5,TRBV12-3/TRBV12-4,NA,NA,CASSSRQPNQPQHF,TGTGCCAGCAGTTCCCGACAGCCCAATCAGCCCCAGCATTTT
TRBJ1-5,TRBV29-1,NA,TRBD1,CSAYTGQGGQPQHF,TGCAGCGCCTATACAGGACAGGGGGGTCAGCCCCAGCATTTT
TRBJ2-7,TRBV5-5,NA,NA,CASSAEGTYSYEQYF,TGTGCCAGCAGCGCGGAGGGGACCTACTCCTACGAGCAGTACTTC
TRBJ1-5,TRBV28,NA,NA,CASRWTYVNQPQHF,TGTGCCAGCAGGTGGACATACGTCAATCAGCCCCAGCATTTT
TRBJ2-3,TRBV29-1,few,NA,CSLRGGARTDTQYF,TGCAGCCTCCGAGGGGGGGCGCGGACAGATACGCAGTATTTT
TRBJ2-1,TRBV4-3,NA,TRBD2,CASSQDPVAGPLYNEQFF,TGCGCCAGCAGCCAAGACCCCGTAGCGGGGCCACTCTACAATGAGCAGTTCTTC
TRBJ2-7,TRBV4-2,few,TRBD2,CASSPGSGGLGTYEQYF,TGTGCCAGCAGCCCGGGTAGCGGGGGTCTAGGGACCTACGAGCAGTACTTC
TRBJ2-1,TRBV24-1,NA,NA,CATSGGPDSYNEQFF,TGTGCCACCAGTGGGGGGCCTGACTCCTACAATGAGCAGTTCTTC
TRBJ2-4,TRBV27,NA,TRBD1,CASSPGQGGAKNIQYF,TGTGCCAGCAGTCCCGGACAGGGTGGAGCCAAAAACATTCAGTACTTC
TRBJ2-3,TRBV28,NA,TRBD2,CASSFSRRENTDTQYF,TGTGCCAGCAGTTTCAGTCGGCGGGAGAACACAGATACGCAGTATTTT
TRBJ1-2,TRBV20-1,few,NA,CSASSPITNYGYTF,TGCAGTGCTAGTTCCCCCATTACTAACTATGGCTACACCTTC
TRBJ2-7,TRBV29-1,few,NA,CSVARSDSYNEQYF,TGCAGCGTTGCCCGTAGCGACTCCTACAATGAGCAGTACTTC
TRBJ2-1,TRBV20-1,once,NA,CSASGASSTNEQFF,TGCAGTGCTAGTGGGGCTAGCTCAACCAATGAGCAGTTCTTC
TRBJ2-3,TRBV27,NA,NA,CASLGAGRADTQYF,TGTGCCAGCCTAGGCGCCGGAAGGGCAGATACGCAGTATTTT
TRBJ1-2,TRBV4-1,few,NA,CASSQVDRLANYGYTF,TGCGCCAGCAGCCAAGTCGACAGGCTAGCTAACTATGGCTACACCTTC
TRBJ2-6,TRBV12-3/TRBV12-4,NA,NA,CASTNLPPGANVLTF,TGTGCCAGCACTAATTTACCCCCTGGGGCCAACGTCCTGACTTTC
TRBJ2-7,TRBV6-2/TRBV6-3,NA,NA,CASSYLGQNPYEQYF,TGTGCCAGCAGTTACCTTGGACAGAACCCCTACGAGCAGTACTTC
TRBJ2-1,TRBV4-2,NA,NA,CASSQVESEQFF,TGTGCCAGCAGCCAAGTCGAGTCTGAGCAGTTCTTC
TRBJ2-7,TRBV7-2,NA,NA,CASSLGQGSTYEQYF,TGTGCCAGCAGCTTAGGGCAGGGGAGCACCTACGAGCAGTACTTC
TRBJ2-1,TRBV6-5,NA,TRBD2,CASSYRTSGGEYKFYNEQFF,TGTGCCAGCAGTTACCGGACTAGCGGGGGAGAGTACAAGTTTTACAATGAGCAGTTCTTC
TRBJ2-3,TRBV13,few,NA,CASSSFVAGKRPDTQYF,TGTGCCAGCAGCTCCTTTGTCGCGGGCAAAAGGCCCGATACGCAGTATTTT
TRBJ2-7,TRBV20-1,NA,TRBD1,CSAMAGGGWDEQYF,TGCAGTGCTATGGCAGGGGGCGGTTGGGATGAGCAGTACTTC
TRBJ2-1,TRBV6-5,once,NA,CASSYSGQSYNEQFF,TGTGCCAGCAGTTACTCGGGTCAATCCTACAATGAGCAGTTCTTC
TRBJ1-1,TRBV20-1,NA,NA,CSATASTEAFF,TGCAGTGCTACCGCCAGCACTGAAGCTTTCTTT
TRBJ2-7,TRBV29-1,NA,NA,CSARWSGSHEQYF,TGCAGCGCCCGATGGTCCGGGTCCCACGAGCAGTACTTC
TRBJ2-1,TRBV6-5,NA,NA,CASSPFGVDVQFF,TGTGCCAGCAGCCCATTTGGGGTCGATGTGCAGTTCTTC
TRBJ2-5,TRBV7-9,few,TRBD1,CASSRQGWYQETQYF,TGTGCCAGCAGCCGACAGGGTTGGTACCAAGAGACCCAGTACTTC
TRBJ2-1,TRBV29-1,few,NA,CSGDPGINNEQFF,TGCAGCGGCGACCCAGGGATCAACAATGAGCAGTTCTTC
TRBJ1-6,TRBV20-1,few,NA,CSARVGSASNSPLHF,TGCAGTGCTAGGGTTGGGTCCGCCAGTAATTCACCCCTCCACTTT
TRBJ1-1,TRBV10-3,NA,NA,CAISELLGMNTEAFF,TGTGCCATCAGTGAGTTGCTAGGGATGAACACTGAAGCTTTCTTT
TRBJ1-2,TRBV4-3,NA,NA,CASSQDLSGPNYGYTF,TGCGCCAGCAGCCAAGATCTGAGCGGACCTAACTATGGCTACACCTTC
TRBJ1-6,TRBV6-2/TRBV6-3,NA,NA,CASSYTGPSSYNSPLHF,TGTGCCAGCAGTTACACAGGGCCGAGCTCCTATAATTCACCCCTCCACTTT
TRBJ2-5,TRBV6-1,NA,NA,CASSESVVETQYF,TGTGCCAGCAGTGAATCCGTCGTGGAGACCCAGTACTTC
TRBJ1-1,TRBV7-2,NA,NA,CASRGAPNTEAFF,TGTGCCAGCAGAGGGGCACCGAACACTGAAGCTTTCTTT
TRBJ2-3,TRBV24-1,NA,NA,CATSGEHRGDTQYF,TGTGCCACCAGTGGCGAACATCGTGGAGATACGCAGTATTTT
TRBJ1-6,TRBV4-3,NA,TRBD1,CASSQDWRQGLSYNSPLHF,TGCGCCAGCAGCCAAGATTGGAGACAGGGACTCTCCTATAATTCACCCCTCCACTTT
TRBJ2-5,TRBV6-2/TRBV6-3,many,TRBD2,CASSPTSPQETQYF,TGTGCCAGCAGCCCGACTAGCCCCCAAGAGACCCAGTACTTC
TRBJ2-1,TRBV29-1,many,NA,CSVVGSPGTNEQFF,TGCAGCGTTGTCGGGTCCCCCGGGACGAATGAGCAGTTCTTC